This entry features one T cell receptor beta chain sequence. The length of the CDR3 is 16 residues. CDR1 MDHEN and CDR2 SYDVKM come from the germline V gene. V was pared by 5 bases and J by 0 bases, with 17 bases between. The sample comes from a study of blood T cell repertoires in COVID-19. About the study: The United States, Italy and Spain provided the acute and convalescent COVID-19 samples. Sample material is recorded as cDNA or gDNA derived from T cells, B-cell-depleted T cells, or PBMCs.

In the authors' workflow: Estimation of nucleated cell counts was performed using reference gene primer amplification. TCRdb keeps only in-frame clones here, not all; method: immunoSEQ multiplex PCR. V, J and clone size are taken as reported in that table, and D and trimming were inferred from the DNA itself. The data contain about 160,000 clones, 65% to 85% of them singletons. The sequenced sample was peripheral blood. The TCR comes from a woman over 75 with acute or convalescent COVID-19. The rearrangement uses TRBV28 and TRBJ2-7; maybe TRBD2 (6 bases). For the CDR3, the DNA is TGTGCCAGCAGTCCTGGGGCTGGGGGGTTCTCCTACGAGCAGTACTTC. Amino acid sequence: CASSPGAGGFSYEQYF.